This T cell receptor (beta chain) was observed in a study of cytomegalovirus exposure and HLA in healthy donors. Study summary: An early data release held some 89 million unique TCRs from HLA-typed donors. The study, taken as a whole, reports: TCR beta sequences reportedly predicted most subjects' HLA-A and HLA-B alleles accurately.

Researchers ran the PCR with 60 Vbeta and 13 Jbeta primers. This table comes from immunoSEQ multiplex PCR, and its TCRdb copy is limited to in-frame clones, with some not included. The data contain around 300,000 clones, about 66% of them singletons. In regard to this clone: The antigen remains unidentified.

This CDR3 comprises 15 residues. With 7 bases clipped from V and 2 bases from J, the junction kept 5 bases outside the gene matches. Germline V gene data show CDR1 as MNHEY and CDR2 as SMNVEV (reference sequence). This TCR came from a female donor in good health and CMV-seronegative. The source material was PBMCs. The rearrangement joins TRBV27 to TRBJ2-5, with TRBD2 matching 12 bases. CDR3 in DNA: TGTGCCAGCAAACTACTAGCGGGAGGACAAGAGACCCAGTACTTC. Amino acid sequence: CASKLLAGGQETQYF.